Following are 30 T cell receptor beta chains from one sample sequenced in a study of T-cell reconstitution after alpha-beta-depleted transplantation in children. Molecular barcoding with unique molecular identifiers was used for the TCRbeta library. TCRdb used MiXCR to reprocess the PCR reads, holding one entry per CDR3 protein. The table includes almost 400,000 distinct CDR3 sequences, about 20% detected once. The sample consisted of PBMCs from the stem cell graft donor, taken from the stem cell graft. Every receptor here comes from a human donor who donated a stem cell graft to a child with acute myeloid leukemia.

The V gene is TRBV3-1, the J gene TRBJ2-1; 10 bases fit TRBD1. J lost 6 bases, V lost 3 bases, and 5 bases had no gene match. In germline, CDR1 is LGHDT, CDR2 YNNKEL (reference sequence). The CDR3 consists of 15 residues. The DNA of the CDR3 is TGTGCCAGCAGCCATGCCGGGACAGGGGTCAATGAGCAGTTCTTC. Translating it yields CASSHAGTGVNEQFF.

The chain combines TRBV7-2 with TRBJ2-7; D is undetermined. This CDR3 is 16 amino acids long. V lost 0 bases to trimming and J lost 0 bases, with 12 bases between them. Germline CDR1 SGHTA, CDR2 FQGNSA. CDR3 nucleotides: TGTGCCAGCAGCTTAGCGCGACGGCAGACCTCCTACGAGCAGTACTTC. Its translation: CASSLARRQTSYEQYF.

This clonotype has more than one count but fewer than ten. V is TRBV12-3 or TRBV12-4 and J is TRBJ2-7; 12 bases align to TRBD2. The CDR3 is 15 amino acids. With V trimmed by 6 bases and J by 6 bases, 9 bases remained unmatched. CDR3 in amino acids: CASSPGLAGGGEQYF. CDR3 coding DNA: TGTGCCAGCAGCCCGGGACTAGCGGGTGGGGGCGAGCAGTACTTC.

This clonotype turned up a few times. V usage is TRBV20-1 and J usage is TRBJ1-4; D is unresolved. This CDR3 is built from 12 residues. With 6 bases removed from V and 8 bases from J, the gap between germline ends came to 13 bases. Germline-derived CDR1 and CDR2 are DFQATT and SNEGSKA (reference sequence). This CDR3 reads CSAAGLAEKLFF. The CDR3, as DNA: TGCAGTGCGGCGGGCTTAGCCGAAAAACTGTTTTTT.

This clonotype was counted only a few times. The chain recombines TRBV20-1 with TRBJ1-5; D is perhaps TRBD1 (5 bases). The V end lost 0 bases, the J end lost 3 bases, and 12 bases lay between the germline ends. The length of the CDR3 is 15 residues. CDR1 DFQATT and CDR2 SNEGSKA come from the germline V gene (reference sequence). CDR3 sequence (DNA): TGCAGTGCTAGAGAGGGGGGACGCAACAATCAGCCCCAGCATTTT. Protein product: CSAREGGRNNQPQHF.

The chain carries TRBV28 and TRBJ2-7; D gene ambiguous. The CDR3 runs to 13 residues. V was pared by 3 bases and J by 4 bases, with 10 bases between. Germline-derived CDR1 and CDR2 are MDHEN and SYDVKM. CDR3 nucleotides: TGTGCCAGCAGTTTTTCCCCAACATACGAGCAGTACTTC. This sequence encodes CASSFSPTYEQYF.

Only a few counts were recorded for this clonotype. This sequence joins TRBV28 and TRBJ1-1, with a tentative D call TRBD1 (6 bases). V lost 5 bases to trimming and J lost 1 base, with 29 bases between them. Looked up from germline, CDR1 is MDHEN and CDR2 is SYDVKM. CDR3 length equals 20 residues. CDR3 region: CASSPLFNHHTGKGNTEAFF. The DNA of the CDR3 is TGTGCCAGCAGTCCCCTGTTTAATCACCACACAGGGAAGGGGAACACTGAAGCTTTCTTT.

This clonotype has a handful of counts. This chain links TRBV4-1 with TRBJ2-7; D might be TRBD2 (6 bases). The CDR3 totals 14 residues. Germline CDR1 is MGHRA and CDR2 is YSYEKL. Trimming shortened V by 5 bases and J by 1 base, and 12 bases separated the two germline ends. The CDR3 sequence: CASSSGTPSYEQYF. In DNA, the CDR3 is TGCGCCAGCAGCTCCGGGACTCCATCCTACGAGCAGTACTTC.

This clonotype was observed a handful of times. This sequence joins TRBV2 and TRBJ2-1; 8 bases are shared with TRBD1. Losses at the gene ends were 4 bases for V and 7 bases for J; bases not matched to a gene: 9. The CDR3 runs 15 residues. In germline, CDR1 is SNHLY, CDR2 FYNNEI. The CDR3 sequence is CASSAMTGEANEQFF. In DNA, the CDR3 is TGTGCCAGCAGTGCGATGACAGGGGAGGCGAATGAGCAGTTCTTC.

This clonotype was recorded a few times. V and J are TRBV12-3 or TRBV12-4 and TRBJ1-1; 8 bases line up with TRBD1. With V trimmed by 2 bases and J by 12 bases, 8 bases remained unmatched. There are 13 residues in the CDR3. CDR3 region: CASSLFIQGVTFF. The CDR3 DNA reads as TGTGCCAGCAGTTTATTCATACAGGGGGTAACTTTCTTT.

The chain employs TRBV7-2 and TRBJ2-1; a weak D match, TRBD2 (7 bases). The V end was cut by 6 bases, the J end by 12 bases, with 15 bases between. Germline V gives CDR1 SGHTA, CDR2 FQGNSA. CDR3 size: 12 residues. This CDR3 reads CASSPMGGRQFF. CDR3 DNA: TGTGCCAGCAGTCCCATGGGGGGGCGGCAGTTCTTC.

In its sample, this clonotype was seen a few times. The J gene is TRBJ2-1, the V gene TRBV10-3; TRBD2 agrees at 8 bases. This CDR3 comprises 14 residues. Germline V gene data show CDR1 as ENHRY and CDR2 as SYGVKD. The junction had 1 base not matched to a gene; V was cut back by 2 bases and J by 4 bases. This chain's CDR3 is CAISEREGYNEQFF. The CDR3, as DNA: TGTGCCATCAGTGAGCGGGAGGGGTACAATGAGCAGTTCTTC.

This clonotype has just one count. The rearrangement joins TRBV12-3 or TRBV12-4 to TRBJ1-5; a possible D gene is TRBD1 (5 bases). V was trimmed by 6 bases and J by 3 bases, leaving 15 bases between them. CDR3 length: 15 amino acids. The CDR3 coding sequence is TGTGCCAGCAGCTCGGGACGGAGTTTCAATCAGCCCCAGCATTTT. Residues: CASSSGRSFNQPQHF.

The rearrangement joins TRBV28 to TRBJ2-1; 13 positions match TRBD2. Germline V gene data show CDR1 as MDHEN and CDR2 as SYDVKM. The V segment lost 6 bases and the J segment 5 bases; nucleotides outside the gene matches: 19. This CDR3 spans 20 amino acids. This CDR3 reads CASRLRGNRLAGGLNNEQFF. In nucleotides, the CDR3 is TGTGCCAGCAGATTACGGGGAAATCGACTAGCGGGAGGCCTTAACAATGAGCAGTTCTTC.

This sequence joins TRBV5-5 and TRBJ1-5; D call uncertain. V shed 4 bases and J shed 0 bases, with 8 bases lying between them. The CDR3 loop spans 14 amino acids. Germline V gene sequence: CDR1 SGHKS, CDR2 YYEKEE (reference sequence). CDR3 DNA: TGTGCCAGCAGCCCCCAGTTTAGCAATCAGCCCCAGCATTTT. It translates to CASSPQFSNQPQHF.

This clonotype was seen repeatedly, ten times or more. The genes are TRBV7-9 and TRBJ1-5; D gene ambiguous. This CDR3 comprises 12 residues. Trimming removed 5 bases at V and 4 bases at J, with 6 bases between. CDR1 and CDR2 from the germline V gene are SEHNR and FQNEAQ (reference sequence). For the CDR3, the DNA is TGTGCCAGCAGCACTGAAAATCAGCCCCAGCATTTT. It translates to CASSTENQPQHF.

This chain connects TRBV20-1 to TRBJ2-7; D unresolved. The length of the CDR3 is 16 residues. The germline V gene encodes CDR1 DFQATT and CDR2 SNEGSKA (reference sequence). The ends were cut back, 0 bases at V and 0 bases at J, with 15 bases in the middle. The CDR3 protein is CSARDSDVRSSYEQYF. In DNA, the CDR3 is TGCAGTGCTAGAGATTCAGACGTAAGGAGCTCCTACGAGCAGTACTTC.

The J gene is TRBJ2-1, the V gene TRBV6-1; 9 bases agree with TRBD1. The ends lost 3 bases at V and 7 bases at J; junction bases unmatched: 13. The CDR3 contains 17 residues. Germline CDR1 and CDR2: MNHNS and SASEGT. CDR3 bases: TGTGCCAGCAGTGACCGGGACAGGGTTTTCGCACTGAATGAGCAGTTCTTC. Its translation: CASSDRDRVFALNEQFF.

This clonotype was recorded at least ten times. CDR3 bases: TGCAGTGCTAGCTGGACAGGGGGCATGAACACTGAAGCTTTCTTT. Its protein is CSASWTGGMNTEAFF. The V and J genes are TRBV20-1 and TRBJ1-1, with TRBD1 matching over 11 bases. V lost 3 bases and J lost 0; bases outside the gene matches: 3. The CDR3 has 15 residues. From germline, CDR1 is DFQATT and CDR2 SNEGSKA (reference sequence).

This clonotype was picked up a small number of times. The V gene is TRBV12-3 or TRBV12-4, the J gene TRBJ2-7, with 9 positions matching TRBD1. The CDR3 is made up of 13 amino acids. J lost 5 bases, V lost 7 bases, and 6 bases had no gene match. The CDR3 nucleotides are TGTGCCAGCAATACAGGGGGCCAGGACGAGCAGTACTTC. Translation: CASNTGGQDEQYF.

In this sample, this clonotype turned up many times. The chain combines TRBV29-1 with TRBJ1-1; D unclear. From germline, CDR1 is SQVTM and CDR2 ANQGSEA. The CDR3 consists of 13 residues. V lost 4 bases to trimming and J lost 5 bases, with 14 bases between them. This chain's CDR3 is CSVGRRDETEAFF. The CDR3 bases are TGCAGCGTTGGTAGGAGGGATGAGACTGAAGCTTTCTTT.

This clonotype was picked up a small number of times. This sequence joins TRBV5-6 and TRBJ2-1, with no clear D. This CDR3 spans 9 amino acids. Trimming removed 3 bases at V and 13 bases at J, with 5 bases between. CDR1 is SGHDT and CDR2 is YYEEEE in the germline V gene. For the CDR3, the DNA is TGTGCCAGCAGCTCTAAACAGTTCTTC. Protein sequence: CASSSKQFF.

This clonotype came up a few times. CDR3 amino acids: CASSQGDNSPLHF. The CDR3 DNA sequence: TGTGCCAGCAGCCAAGGAGATAATTCACCCCTCCACTTT. The chain employs TRBV4-2 and TRBJ1-6; D is undetermined. The CDR3 has 13 amino acids. The ends were cut back, 1 base at V and 5 bases at J, with 3 bases in the middle. Germline V gene lookup returns CDR1 LGHNA and CDR2 YNFKEQ.

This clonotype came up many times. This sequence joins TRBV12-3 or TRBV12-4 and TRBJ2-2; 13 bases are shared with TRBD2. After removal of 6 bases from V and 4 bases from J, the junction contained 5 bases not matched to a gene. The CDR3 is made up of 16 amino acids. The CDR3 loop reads CASRQGTSGVTGELFF. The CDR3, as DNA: TGTGCCAGCAGGCAAGGGACTAGCGGGGTCACCGGGGAGCTGTTTTTT.

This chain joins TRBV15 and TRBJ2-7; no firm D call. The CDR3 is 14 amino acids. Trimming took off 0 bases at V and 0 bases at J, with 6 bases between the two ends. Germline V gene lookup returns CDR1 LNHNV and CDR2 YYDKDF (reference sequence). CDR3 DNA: TGTGCCACCAGCAGAGACAGGAGCTCCTACGAGCAGTACTTC. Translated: CATSRDRSSYEQYF. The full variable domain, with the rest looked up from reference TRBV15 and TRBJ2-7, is DAMVIQNPRYQVTQFGKPVTLSCSQTLNHNVMYWYQQKSSQAPKLLFHYYDKDFNNEADTPDNFQSRRPNTSFCFLDIRSPGLGDTAMYLCATSRDRSSYEQYFGPGTRLTVT.

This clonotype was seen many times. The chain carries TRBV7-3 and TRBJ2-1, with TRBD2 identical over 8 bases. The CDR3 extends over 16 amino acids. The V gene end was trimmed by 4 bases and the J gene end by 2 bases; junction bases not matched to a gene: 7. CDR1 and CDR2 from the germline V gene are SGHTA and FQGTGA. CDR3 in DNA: TGTGCCAGCAGCTCCTCGAGCGGGAGCACCTACAATGAGCAGTTCTTC. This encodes CASSSSSGSTYNEQFF.

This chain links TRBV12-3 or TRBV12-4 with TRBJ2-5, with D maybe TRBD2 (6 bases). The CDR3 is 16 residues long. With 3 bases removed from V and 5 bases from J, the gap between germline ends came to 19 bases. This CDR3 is CASSFPLTGRTETQYF. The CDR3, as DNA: TGTGCCAGCAGTTTTCCCCTGACTGGGAGGACGGAGACCCAGTACTTC.

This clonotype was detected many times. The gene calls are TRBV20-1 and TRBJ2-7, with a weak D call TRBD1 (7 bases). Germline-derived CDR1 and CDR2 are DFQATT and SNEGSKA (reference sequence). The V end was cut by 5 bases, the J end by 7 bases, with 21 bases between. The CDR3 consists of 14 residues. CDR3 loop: CSARGGTEILEQYF. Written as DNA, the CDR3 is TGCAGTGCTCGCGGCGGGACAGAGATCCTGGAGCAGTACTTC.

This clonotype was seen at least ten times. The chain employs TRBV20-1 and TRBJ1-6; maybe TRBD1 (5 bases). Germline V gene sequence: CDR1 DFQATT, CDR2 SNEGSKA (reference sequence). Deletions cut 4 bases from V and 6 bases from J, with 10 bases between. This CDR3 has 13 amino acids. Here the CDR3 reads CSATGTLNSPLHF. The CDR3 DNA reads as TGCAGTGCTACCGGGACCCTTAATTCACCCCTCCACTTT.

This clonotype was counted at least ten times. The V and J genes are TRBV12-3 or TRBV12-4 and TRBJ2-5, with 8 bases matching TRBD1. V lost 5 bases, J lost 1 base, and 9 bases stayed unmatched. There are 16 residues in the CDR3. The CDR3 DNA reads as TGTGCCAGCAGTCCCCACTACGGACAGGGCCAAGAGACCCAGTACTTC. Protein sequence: CASSPHYGQGQETQYF.